This passage covers 17 T cell receptor beta chains from one sample sequenced in a study of early T cells in non-severe SARS-CoV-2 infection. TCRdb passed the 5' RACE reads through MiXCR, listing each CDR3 protein once. This repertoire shows 90,000 to 120,000 distinct CDR3 sequences, roughly 11% found once; its top ten account for more than 6.5%. Sequenced sample: whole blood. These receptors came from an adult who was a healthcare worker with PCR-confirmed SARS-CoV-2 infection or an uninfected control (not recorded which).

This sequence joins TRBV20-1 and TRBJ2-1; no reliable D call. The CDR3 is 9 residues long. Germline loops: CDR1 DFQATT, CDR2 SNEGSKA (reference sequence). Trimming stripped 7 bases from V and 9 bases from J, with 7 bases between. DNA of the CDR3: TGCAGTGGCCGCGGTGAGCAGTTCTTC. This encodes CSGRGEQFF.

This chain connects TRBV5-4 to TRBJ2-1; the match to TRBD2 covers 12 bases. Germline V gene lookup returns CDR1 SGHNT and CDR2 YYREEE (reference sequence). The V gene end was trimmed by 3 bases and the J gene end by 6 bases; junction bases not matched to a gene: 4. This CDR3 region has 15 residues. The CDR3 nucleotides read TGTGCCAGCAGCTCACTAGCGGGAGGAATCAATGAGCAGTTCTTC. It specifies CASSSLAGGINEQFF.

This clonotype was seen at least ten times. One end of the junction varies from germline; a read error may be responsible. J is TRBJ1-3 and V is TRBV12-3 or TRBV12-4, with D unclear. CDR3 length equals 14 residues. The CDR3 DNA is TGTGCCAGTAGAAGGGCAGACTCTGAAAACACCATATATTTT. This codes for CASRRADSENTIYF.

CDR3 bases: TGTGCCTGGGGGAGATCCCCAGGGGGAAACGCTTTCTTT. Translating it yields CAWGRSPGGNAFF. The chain carries TRBV30 and TRBJ1-1; 7 nucleotides align to TRBD1. In germline, CDR1 is GTSNPN, CDR2 SVGIG (reference sequence). V was pared by 5 bases and J by 11 bases, with 14 bases of the junction left unmatched. The CDR3 sequence is 13 residues long.

The J gene is TRBJ2-1, the V gene TRBV6-1; 11 positions agree with TRBD2. The V gene end was trimmed by 8 bases and the J gene end by 6 bases; junction bases not matched to a gene: 6. The CDR3 sequence is 14 residues long. Germline lookup yields CDR1 MNHNS and CDR2 SASEGT. CDR3 sequence reads: CASASGTSGNEQFF. CDR3 sequence (DNA): TGTGCCAGCGCCTCCGGGACTAGCGGCAATGAGCAGTTCTTC.

There are many counts of this clonotype. The rearrangement uses TRBV6-1 and TRBJ1-3; D remains ambiguous. The CDR3 covers 15 residues. Germline assignment: CDR1 MNHNS and CDR2 SASEGT. V was shortened by 4 bases and J by 0 bases, with 10 bases between the two germline ends. Written as DNA, the CDR3 is TGTGCCAGCAGTGTCGCCCGGAGCTCTGGAAACACCATATATTTT. It codes for CASSVARSSGNTIYF.

This clonotype was counted a few times. This chain joins TRBV4-2 and TRBJ2-7, with 13 bases identical to TRBD2. The germline gives CDR1 LGHNA, CDR2 YNFKEQ. There are 17 residues in the CDR3. With V trimmed by 1 base and J by 3 bases, 6 bases remained unmatched. CDR3 nucleotide sequence: TGTGCCAGCAGCCAAGGTCGGACTAGCGGGGGAATCTACGAGCAGTACTTC. Translated, it gives CASSQGRTSGGIYEQYF.

At least ten counts were recorded for this clonotype. The J gene is TRBJ1-6, the V gene TRBV10-2; D not resolved. The ends were cut back, 3 bases at V and 9 bases at J, with 12 bases in the middle. This CDR3 has 14 amino acids. Germline lookup yields CDR1 WSHSY and CDR2 SAAADI. Here the CDR3 reads CASSEGRPSSPLHF. The CDR3 nucleotides read TGCGCCAGCAGTGAAGGACGGCCAAGTTCACCCCTCCACTTT.

The table lists this clonotype with many counts. The rearrangement joins TRBV9 to TRBJ2-1; 9 bases match TRBD2. Germline V lookup: CDR1 SGDLS, CDR2 YYNGEE. V was clipped by 0 bases and J by 5 bases; unmatched bases: 6. The CDR3 loop spans 16 amino acids. The CDR3 is CASSVDAAGGDNEQFF. DNA for the CDR3: TGTGCCAGCAGCGTAGACGCAGCGGGAGGCGACAATGAGCAGTTCTTC.

This clonotype turned up a few times. The rearrangement joins TRBV20-1 to TRBJ2-7; D is perhaps TRBD1 (6 bases). Germline V gene data show CDR1 as DFQATT and CDR2 as SNEGSKA (reference sequence). The CDR3 is 14 amino acids. V was shortened by 5 bases and J by 5 bases, with 19 bases between the two germline ends. This CDR3 is CSAPNPQGHNEQYF. For the CDR3, the DNA is TGCAGTGCTCCCAACCCACAGGGACACAACGAGCAGTACTTC.

This clonotype was recorded a few times. This chain links TRBV5-6 with TRBJ2-1; 8 bases are a match to TRBD2. This CDR3 is built from 19 residues. V lost 4 bases and J lost 7; bases outside the gene matches: 22. Germline V lookup: CDR1 SGHDT, CDR2 YYEEEE. The CDR3 protein is CASSPKVAGGFPVGNEQFF. CDR3 DNA: TGTGCCAGCAGCCCAAAGGTGGCGGGAGGATTTCCTGTGGGTAATGAGCAGTTCTTC.

This clonotype was seen repeatedly, ten times or more. The chain recombines TRBV15 with TRBJ2-6; the D gene is possibly TRBD1 (5 bases). Trimming took off 5 bases at V and 1 base at J, with 9 bases between the two ends. In germline, CDR1 is LNHNV, CDR2 YYDKDF (reference sequence). This CDR3 region has 15 residues. The CDR3 sequence: CATSATGSGANVLTF. The CDR3 nucleotides are TGTGCCACCAGCGCTACAGGTTCTGGGGCCAACGTCCTGACTTTC. Together with reference TRBV15 and TRBJ2-6, the CDR3 gives the full variable domain: DAMVIQNPRYQVTQFGKPVTLSCSQTLNHNVMYWYQQKSSQAPKLLFHYYDKDFNNEADTPDNFQSRRPNTSFCFLDIRSPGLGDTAMYLCATSATGSGANVLTFGAGSRLTVL.

The rearrangement links TRBV6-6 to TRBJ2-1, with TRBD1 matching 7 bases. The CDR3 has 14 residues. J lost 8 bases, V lost 2 bases, and 6 bases had no gene match. Germline CDR1 MNHNY, CDR2 SVGAGI (reference sequence). CDR3 in amino acids: CASSYQGQMDEQFF. The CDR3 DNA follows: TGTGCCAGCAGTTACCAGGGACAGATGGATGAGCAGTTCTTC.

With respect to this clonotype: One base away lies a much larger clone, so this may be a sequencing read error. The chain has TRBV28 and TRBJ2-7; 8 bases map to TRBD1. V shed 5 bases and J 5 bases; nucleotides not matched to a gene: 17. Germline CDR1 MDHEN, CDR2 SYDVKM. The CDR3 sequence is 17 residues long. The CDR3 DNA follows: TGTGCCAGCAGTCCCTACCTTCCGACAGGGGAGTTTAACGAGCAGTACTTC. This translates into CASSPYLPTGEFNEQYF.

The chain carries TRBV4-1 and TRBJ1-3; D is unresolved. This CDR3 contains 14 residues. V was clipped by 2 bases and J by 0 bases, with 5 bases between them. The germline V gene has CDR1 MGHRA and CDR2 YSYEKL. Here the CDR3 DNA reads TGCGCCAGCAGCCAACAAAGCTCTGGAAACACCATATATTTT. Protein sequence: CASSQQSSGNTIYF.

V gene TRBV14 combines with J gene TRBJ2-2; no clear D. CDR3 size: 13 residues. V lost 0 bases to trimming and J lost 11 bases, with 10 bases between them. The germline V gene has CDR1 SGHDN and CDR2 FVKESK. CDR3 nucleotides: TGTGCCAGCAGCCAAGATGGGGAAAGCGAGCTGTTTTTT. It yields the protein CASSQDGESELFF.

This clonotype was counted many times. The V gene is TRBV20-1, the J gene TRBJ2-1; D call uncertain. CDR1 DFQATT and CDR2 SNEGSKA come from the germline V gene (reference sequence). The CDR3 is 12 residues long. Trimming removed 5 bases from V and 3 bases from J, with 8 bases in between. The CDR3 spells CSAHYYYNEQFF. The CDR3 DNA reads TGCAGTGCTCACTATTACTACAATGAGCAGTTCTTC.